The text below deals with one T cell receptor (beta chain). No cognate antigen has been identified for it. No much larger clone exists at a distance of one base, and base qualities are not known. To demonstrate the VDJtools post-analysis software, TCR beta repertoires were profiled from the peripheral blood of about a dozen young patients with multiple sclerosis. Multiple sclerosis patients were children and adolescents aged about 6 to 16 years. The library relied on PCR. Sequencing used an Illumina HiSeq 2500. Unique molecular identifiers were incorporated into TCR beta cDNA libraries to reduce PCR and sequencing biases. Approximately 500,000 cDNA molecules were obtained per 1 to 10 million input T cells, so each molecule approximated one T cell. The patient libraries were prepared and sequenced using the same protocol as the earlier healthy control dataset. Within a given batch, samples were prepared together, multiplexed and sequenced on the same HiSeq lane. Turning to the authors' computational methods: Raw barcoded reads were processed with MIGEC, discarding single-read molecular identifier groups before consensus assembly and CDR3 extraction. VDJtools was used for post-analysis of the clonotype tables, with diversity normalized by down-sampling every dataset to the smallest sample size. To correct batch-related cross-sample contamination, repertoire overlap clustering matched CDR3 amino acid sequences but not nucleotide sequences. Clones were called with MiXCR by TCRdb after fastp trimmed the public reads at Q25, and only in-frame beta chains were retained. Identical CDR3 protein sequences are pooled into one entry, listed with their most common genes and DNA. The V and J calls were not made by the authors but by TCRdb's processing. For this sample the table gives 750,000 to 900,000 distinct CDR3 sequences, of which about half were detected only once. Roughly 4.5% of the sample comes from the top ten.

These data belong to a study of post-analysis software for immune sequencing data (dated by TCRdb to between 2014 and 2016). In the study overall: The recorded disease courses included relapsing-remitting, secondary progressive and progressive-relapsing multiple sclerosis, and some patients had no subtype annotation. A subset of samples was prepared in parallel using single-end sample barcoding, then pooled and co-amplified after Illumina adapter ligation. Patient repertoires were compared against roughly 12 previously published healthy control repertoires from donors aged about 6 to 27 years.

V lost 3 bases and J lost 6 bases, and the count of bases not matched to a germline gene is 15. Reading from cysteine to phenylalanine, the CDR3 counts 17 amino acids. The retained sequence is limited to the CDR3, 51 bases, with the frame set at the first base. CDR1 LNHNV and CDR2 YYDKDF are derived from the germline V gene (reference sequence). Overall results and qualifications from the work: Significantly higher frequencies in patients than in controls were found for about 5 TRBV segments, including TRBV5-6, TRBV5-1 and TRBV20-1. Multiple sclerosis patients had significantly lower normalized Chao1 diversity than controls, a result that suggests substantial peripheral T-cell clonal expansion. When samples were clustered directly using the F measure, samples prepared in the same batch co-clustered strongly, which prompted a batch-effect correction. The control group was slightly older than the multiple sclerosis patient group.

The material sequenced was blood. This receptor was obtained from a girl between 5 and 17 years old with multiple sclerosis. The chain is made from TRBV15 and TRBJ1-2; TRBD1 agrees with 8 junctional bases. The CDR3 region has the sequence CATSRGSYTQGAHGYTF. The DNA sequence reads TGTGCCACCAGCAGGGGATCCTATACTCAGGGGGCGCATGGCTACACCTTC.